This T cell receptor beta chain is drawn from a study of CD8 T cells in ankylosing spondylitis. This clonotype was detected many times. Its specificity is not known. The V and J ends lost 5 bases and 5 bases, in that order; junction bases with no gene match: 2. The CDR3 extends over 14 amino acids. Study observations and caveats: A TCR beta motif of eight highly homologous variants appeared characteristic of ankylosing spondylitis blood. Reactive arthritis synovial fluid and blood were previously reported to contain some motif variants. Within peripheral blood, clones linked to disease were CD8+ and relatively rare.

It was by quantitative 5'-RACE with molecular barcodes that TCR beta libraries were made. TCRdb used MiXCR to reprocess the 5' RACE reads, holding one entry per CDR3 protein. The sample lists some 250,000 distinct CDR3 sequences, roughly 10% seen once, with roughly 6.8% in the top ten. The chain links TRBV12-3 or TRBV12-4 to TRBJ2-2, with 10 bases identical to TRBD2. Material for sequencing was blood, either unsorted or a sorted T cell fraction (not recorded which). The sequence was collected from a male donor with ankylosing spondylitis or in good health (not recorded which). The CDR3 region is CASSSGRGTGELFF. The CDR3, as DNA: TGTGCCAGCAGTAGCGGGAGGGGGACCGGGGAGCTGTTTTTT.